This record covers a single TCR beta chain. The data originate from a study of blood T cell repertoires in COVID-19. Study in general: PBMCs, B-cell-depleted T cells, or T cells provided the cDNA or gDNA that made up the material.

Per germline, CDR1 SGHRS and CDR2 YFSETQ. This CDR3 has 15 residues. J gave up 7 bases and V 0 bases, and 7 bases lay outside the gene matches. The data were produced by immunoSEQ multiplex PCR, yet TCRdb's version contains in-frame clones alone and is incomplete. Among more than 200,000 clones listed, roughly 88% were seen once. This chain uses TRBV5-1 with TRBJ1-5, with 7 bases aligning to TRBD1. The specimen sequenced was peripheral blood. The clonotype originates from a man in his forties with acute or convalescent COVID-19. The chain's CDR3 is CASSLAGQESQPQHF. In nucleotides, the CDR3 is TGCGCCAGCAGCTTGGCCGGACAGGAATCACAGCCCCAGCATTTT.